There are a few counts of the clone carrying this T cell receptor (beta chain). The target antigen is unknown. Germline CDR1 is MNHEY and CDR2 is SMNVEV (reference sequence). This CDR3 has 14 residues. J gave up 10 bases and V 4 bases, and 5 bases lay outside the gene matches. The sample belongs to a study of Ad26.COV2.S vaccination and SARS-CoV-2 variants. Across the whole study: Of the COV1001 trial arms, the Ad26.COV2.S arm included the donor.

Profiled with immunoSEQ multiplex PCR; TCRdb holds only in-frame clones, not every one. Among approximately 410,000 clones listed, 70% to 90% were seen once. The study, taken as a whole, reports: Once vaccination had occurred, spike-specific CD8+ and CD4+ T cell responses reportedly showed substantial breadth. Vaccine and placebo groups showed comparable non-spike TCR breadth.

Described treatment: roughly 19 received Ad26.COV2.S at low or high dose, single or two shots; roughly 5 received placebo; per-sample allocation not given. Sampling happened 63 days after the first vaccine or placebo injection. This rearrangement joins TRBV27 to TRBJ1-6; 9 nucleotides agree with TRBD1. The TCR sequence derives from a person aged 18-60 years who received the Ad26.COV2.S COVID-19 vaccine or a placebo. This sample comprised peripheral blood, obtained in a trial of Ad26.COV2.S vaccine versus placebo. The DNA of the CDR3 is TGTGCCAGCAGTTCGGGACAGGGTGAATCACCCCTCCACTTT. The encoded protein is CASSSGQGESPLHF.